This entry lists 18 T cell receptor beta chains sequenced from one sample in a study of Ad26.COV2.S vaccination and SARS-CoV-2 variants. Profiled with immunoSEQ multiplex PCR; TCRdb holds only in-frame clones, not every one. The sample includes 350,000 to 500,000 clones, around 90% of them seen just once. Noted treatment: roughly 18 received Ad26.COV2.S at low or high dose, single or two shots; 5 received placebo; per-sample allocation not given. Samples analyzed were those drawn on day 63 after the first vaccine or placebo injection. This specimen was peripheral blood, taken in a trial of Ad26.COV2.S vaccine versus placebo. The receptors were sampled from a person aged 18 to 65 who received the Ad26.COV2.S COVID-19 vaccine or a placebo.

The rearrangement joins TRBV7-2 to TRBJ2-2, with D perhaps TRBD2 (5 bases). Deletions cut 1 base from V and 6 bases from J, with 12 bases between. Germline assignment: CDR1 SGHTA and CDR2 FQGNSA. This CDR3 comprises 15 residues. The CDR3 nucleotides are TGTGCCAGCAGCTTAGATTCGAGGGATCCCGGGGAGCTGTTTTTT. Encoded protein: CASSLDSRDPGELFF. Based on the CDR3 plus reference TRBV7-2 and TRBJ2-2, the full variable domain is GAGVSQSPSNKVTEKGKDVELRCDPISGHTALYWYRQSLGQGLEFLIYFQGNSAPDKSGLPSDRFSAERTGGSVSTLTIQRTQQEDSAVYLCASSLDSRDPGELFFGEGSRLTVL.

The V and J genes are TRBV19 and TRBJ1-2, with 7 bases identical to TRBD1. The CDR3 totals 14 residues. Per germline, CDR1 LNHDA and CDR2 SQIVND (reference sequence). V shed 8 bases and J 3 bases; nucleotides not matched to a gene: 9. CDR3 in amino acids: CASDGQAGYYGYTF. In DNA form, the CDR3 reads TGTGCCAGTGATGGACAGGCAGGTTACTATGGCTACACCTTC.

This chain connects TRBV25-1 to TRBJ2-7, with D unclear. This CDR3 is built from 13 residues. V lost 3 bases and J lost 2, with 8 bases in between. Looked up from germline, CDR1 is MGHDK and CDR2 is SYGVNS. CDR3 coding DNA: TGTGCCAGCAGTGAGGACGGACCCTACGAGCAGTACTTC. Translation gives CASSEDGPYEQYF.

The V call is TRBV11-2, the J call TRBJ2-7; 12 positions agree with TRBD2. The CDR3 extends over 16 amino acids. The germline gives CDR1 SGHAT, CDR2 FQNNGV. Losses at the gene ends were 5 bases for V and 3 bases for J; bases not matched to a gene: 8. The CDR3 region has the DNA TGTGCCAGCAGCCGGACTAGCGGGATAGGCTACTACGAGCAGTACTTC. Its protein product is CASSRTSGIGYYEQYF.

This clone was seen once. The chain links TRBV30 to TRBJ2-1, with 11 bases lining up with TRBD2. Trimming took 0 bases from V and 10 from J; bases not matched to a gene: 11. The CDR3 is 16 residues long. Germline values: CDR1 GTSNPN, CDR2 SVGIG (reference sequence). The CDR3 region has the DNA TGTGCCTGGAGTGTACCTCGGACTAGCGGGTATGGAGAGCAGTTCTTC. This sequence encodes CAWSVPRTSGYGEQFF.

J is TRBJ1-2 and V is TRBV7-2; perhaps TRBD1 as D (5 bases). The CDR3 has 14 amino acids. V was shortened by 5 bases and J by 3 bases, with 13 bases between the two germline ends. The V gene's germline CDR1 is SGHTA and CDR2 FQGNSA. The CDR3 reads CASSPIGGDYGYTF. DNA for the CDR3: TGTGCCAGCAGCCCAATAGGAGGGGACTATGGCTACACCTTC.

The rearrangement links TRBV28 to TRBJ1-3; a weak D match, TRBD1 (6 bases). The CDR3 runs to 18 residues. From germline, CDR1 is MDHEN and CDR2 SYDVKM. Trimming took off 3 bases at V and 1 base at J, with 19 bases between the two ends. CDR3 in DNA: TGTGCCAGCAGTTTTCCTAGTGGCAGGGGACCTTCTGGAAACACCATATATTTT. Protein: CASSFPSGRGPSGNTIYF.

For the CDR3, the DNA is TGTGCCAGCATCCAAACGGGGAATGAGCAGTTCTTC. As protein: CASIQTGNEQFF. The chain has TRBV28 and TRBJ2-1; D may be TRBD2 (5 bases). V lost 7 bases, J lost 7 bases, and 11 bases lay in between. The length of the CDR3 is 12 residues. Germline CDR1 reads MDHEN; CDR2 reads SYDVKM.

The chain recombines TRBV28 with TRBJ2-1; D is possibly TRBD1 or TRBD2 (6 bases each). CDR1 and CDR2 from the germline V gene are MDHEN and SYDVKM. Between the trimmed V and J ends, which lost 8 bases and 8 bases, there was a span of 13 bases. CDR3 length: 12 residues. In DNA, the CDR3 is TGTGCCAGCGGCCTTCGGGGGCATGAGCAGTTCTTC. Translating gives CASGLRGHEQFF.

V is TRBV7-2 and J is TRBJ2-3; TRBD2 matches at 9 bases. The length of the CDR3 is 16 residues. V was clipped by 1 base and J by 3 bases; unmatched bases: 5. Germline V gives CDR1 SGHTA, CDR2 FQGNSA. Here the CDR3 reads CASSLVASGNTDTQYF. CDR3 nucleotide sequence: TGTGCCAGCAGCTTAGTCGCTAGCGGGAATACAGATACGCAGTATTTT.

The V and J genes are TRBV5-4 and TRBJ2-2; 8 bases map to TRBD2. The CDR3 contains 16 residues. CDR1 and CDR2 (germline): SGHNT, YYREEE (reference sequence). With 7 bases clipped from V and 7 bases from J, the junction kept 15 bases outside the gene matches. The CDR3 DNA reads as TGTGCCAGCTCGCCCCTAGCGGGCCTGGACGGCGGGGAGCTGTTTTTT. This encodes CASSPLAGLDGGELFF.

This chain uses TRBV2 with TRBJ2-1; 11 positions agree with TRBD2. Germline-derived CDR1 and CDR2 are SNHLY and FYNNEI. V lost 10 bases to trimming and J lost 7 bases; unmatched junction nucleotides: 9. This CDR3 contains 14 residues. The CDR3 here is CANLAGGPSNEQFF. The DNA of the CDR3 is TGTGCCAACTTAGCGGGAGGGCCTTCAAATGAGCAGTTCTTC. The whole variable domain, remainder taken from reference TRBV2 and TRBJ2-1, is EPEVTQTPSHQVTQMGQEVILRCVPISNHLYFYWYRQILGQKVEFLVSFYNNEISEKSEIFDDQFSVERPDGSNFTLKIRSTKLEDSAMYFCANLAGGPSNEQFFGPGTRLTVL.

The chain carries TRBV6-2 or TRBV6-3 and TRBJ2-1; 10 bases map to TRBD2. Germline CDR1 is MNHEY and CDR2 is SVGEGT. The trim removed 5 bases at V and 5 bases at J, leaving 9 bases unmatched. The CDR3 length is 16 residues. The CDR3 bases are TGTGCCAGCAGTCATCCTAGCGGGAGATACAACAATGAGCAGTTCTTC. Its protein product is CASSHPSGRYNNEQFF.

This clone appeared a single time. This chain uses TRBV3-1 (or the pseudogene TRBV3-2) with TRBJ1-1; weak D call: TRBD1 (5 bases). The V end was cut by 5 bases, the J end by 4 bases, with 17 bases between. This CDR3 contains 15 residues. Per germline, CDR1 LGHDT and CDR2 YNNKEL (reference sequence). CDR3 in DNA: TGTGCCAGCAGCTGTCTCCGAAGGGGTTGCACTGAAGCTTTCTTT. Protein sequence: CASSCLRRGCTEAFF.

V gene TRBV27 combines with J gene TRBJ2-5; D may be TRBD2 (6 bases). CDR1 is MNHEY and CDR2 is SMNVEV in the germline V gene (reference sequence). Deletions cut 4 bases from V and 4 bases from J, with 13 bases between. CDR3 size: 14 residues. The CDR3 region has the DNA TGTGCCAGCAGTTACACCGGGCGGGGAGAGACCCAGTACTTC. Protein: CASSYTGRGETQYF.

This chain links TRBV24-1 with TRBJ1-6, with no clear D. The CDR3 has 19 residues. V gave up 4 bases and J gave up 4 bases, with 22 bases separating them. The germline V gene encodes CDR1 KGHDR and CDR2 SFDVKD. DNA of the CDR3: TGTGCCACCAGTGACCTCGGGAAATTCGTTCAGGCATATAATTCACCCCTCCACTTT. The encoded protein is CATSDLGKFVQAYNSPLHF.

This clone was counted between two and nine times. V usage is TRBV10-3 and J usage is TRBJ2-7; 8 bases match TRBD1. The germline V gene encodes CDR1 ENHRY and CDR2 SYGVKD. The V gene end was trimmed by 4 bases and the J gene end by 5 bases; junction bases not matched to a gene: 4. The CDR3 is made up of 13 amino acids. CDR3 bases: TGTGCCATCAGTGCAGGGGGCGGCGACGAGCAGTACTTC. Amino acids: CAISAGGGDEQYF.

The V call is TRBV9, the J call TRBJ2-7, with a weak D call TRBD1 (6 bases). Trimming took 0 bases from V and 7 from J, leaving 17 bases between them. This CDR3 has 15 amino acids. Germline-derived CDR1 and CDR2 are SGDLS and YYNGEE. The CDR3 protein is CASSVGTAERLEQYF. In nucleotides, the CDR3 is TGTGCCAGCAGCGTAGGGACAGCGGAAAGATTGGAGCAGTACTTC.